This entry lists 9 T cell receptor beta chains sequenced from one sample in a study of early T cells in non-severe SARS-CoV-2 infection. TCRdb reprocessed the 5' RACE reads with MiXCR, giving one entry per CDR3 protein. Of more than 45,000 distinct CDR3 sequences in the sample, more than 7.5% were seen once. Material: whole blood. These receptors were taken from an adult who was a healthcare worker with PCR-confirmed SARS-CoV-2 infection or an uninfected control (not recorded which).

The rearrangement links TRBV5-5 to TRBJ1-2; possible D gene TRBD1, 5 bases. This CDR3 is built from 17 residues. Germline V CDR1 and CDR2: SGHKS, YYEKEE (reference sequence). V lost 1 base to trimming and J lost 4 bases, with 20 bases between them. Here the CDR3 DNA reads TGTGCCAGCAGCTTGAGGGGCGCCCTATTGGATCCCTATGGCTACACCTTC. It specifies CASSLRGALLDPYGYTF.

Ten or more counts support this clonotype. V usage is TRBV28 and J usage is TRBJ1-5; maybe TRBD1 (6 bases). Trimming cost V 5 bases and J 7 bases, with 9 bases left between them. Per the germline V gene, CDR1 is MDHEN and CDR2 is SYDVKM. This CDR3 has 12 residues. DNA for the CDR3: TGTGCCAGCAGTGTCCAGGGGCAGCCCCAGCATTTT. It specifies CASSVQGQPQHF.

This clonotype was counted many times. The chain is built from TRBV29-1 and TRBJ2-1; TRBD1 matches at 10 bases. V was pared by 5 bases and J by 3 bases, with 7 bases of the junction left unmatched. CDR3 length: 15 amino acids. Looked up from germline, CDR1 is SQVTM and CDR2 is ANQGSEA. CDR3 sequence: CSVRDRGADYNEQFF. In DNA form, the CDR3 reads TGCAGCGTTCGGGACAGGGGCGCGGACTACAATGAGCAGTTCTTC.

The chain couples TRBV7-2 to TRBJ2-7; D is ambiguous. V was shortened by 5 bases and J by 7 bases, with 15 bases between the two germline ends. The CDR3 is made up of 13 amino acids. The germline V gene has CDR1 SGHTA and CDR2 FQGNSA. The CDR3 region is CASSPGLHVEQYF. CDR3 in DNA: TGTGCCAGCAGCCCGGGCCTTCACGTAGAGCAGTACTTC.

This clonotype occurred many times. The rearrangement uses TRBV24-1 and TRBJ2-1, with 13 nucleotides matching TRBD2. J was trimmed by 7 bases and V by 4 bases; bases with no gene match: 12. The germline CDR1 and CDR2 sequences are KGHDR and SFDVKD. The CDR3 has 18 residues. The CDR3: CATSDPRPGLAGPNEQFF. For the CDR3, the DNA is TGTGCCACCAGTGACCCGAGGCCGGGACTAGCGGGACCGAATGAGCAGTTCTTC.

The CDR3 loop reads CASSFGAGLETQYF. The CDR3 DNA reads as TGTGCCAGCAGCTTCGGGGCGGGATTAGAGACCCAGTACTTC. V is TRBV7-6 and J is TRBJ2-5; perhaps TRBD2 as D (6 bases). The CDR3 has 14 residues. The V end lost 3 bases, the J end lost 4 bases, and 12 bases lay between the germline ends. CDR1 SGHVS and CDR2 FNYEAQ come from the germline V gene.

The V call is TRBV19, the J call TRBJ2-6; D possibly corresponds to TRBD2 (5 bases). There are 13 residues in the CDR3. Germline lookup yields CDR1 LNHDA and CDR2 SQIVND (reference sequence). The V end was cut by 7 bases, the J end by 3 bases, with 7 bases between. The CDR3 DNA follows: TGTGCCAGTACCGGGAATGGGGCCAACGTCCTGACTTTC. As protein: CASTGNGANVLTF.

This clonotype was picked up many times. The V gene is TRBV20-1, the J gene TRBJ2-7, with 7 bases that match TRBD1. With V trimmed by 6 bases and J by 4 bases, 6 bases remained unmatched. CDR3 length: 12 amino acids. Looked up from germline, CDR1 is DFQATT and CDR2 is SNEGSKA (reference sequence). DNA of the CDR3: TGCAGTGCCCAGGGCAGGGGGTACGAGCAGTACTTC. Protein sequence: CSAQGRGYEQYF.

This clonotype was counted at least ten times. CDR3 sequence (DNA): TGTGCCAGCAGTTTAGGGACCACCTACAATGAGCAGTTCTTC. This gives the protein CASSLGTTYNEQFF. This chain joins TRBV12-3 or TRBV12-4 and TRBJ2-1; D unresolved. The CDR3 is 14 residues long. The V end was cut by 1 base, the J end by 2 bases, with 6 bases between.